This T cell receptor beta chain was observed in a study of shared clonotypes between healthy human individuals (dated by TCRdb to about 2020). Regarding the research as a whole: The cohort comprised a couple of women and a few men aged 18 to 49 years. Per donor, three plates each were used for CD4 naive and CD4 memory, two for CD8 naive, and one for CD8 memory. To increase sequencing depth and limit assay-specific biases, TCR repertoire library preparation and sequencing were carried out by different laboratories using diverse techniques. To estimate repertoire size and how much clonotype sharing occurs between individuals, the study deeply sequenced the blood TCR repertoires of 4 to 6 healthy adults. Between about 0.94 and 10 billion PBMCs per donor were obtained by leukapheresis. Overall results and qualifications from the work: The genetic and exposure-history diversity represented was limited by the small number of donors. Sampling was restricted to blood, and TCR repertoires in tissues likely differ from the TCR repertoires found in blood. Pairwise subsampling led to the expectation that sequencing depth would affect the degree of clonotype sharing among donors. Clonotypes shared by all four sorted-subset donors showed higher generation probabilities than non-shared clonotypes. Naive subsets generally had larger estimated clonotype richness than memory subsets did. Rarefaction of sorted-subset datasets indicated incomplete sequencing despite the large sequencing depth. Across a handful of donors, around 5% of naive CD4, around 3.5% of naive CD8, under 2.5% of memory CD4, and approximately 0.4% of memory CD8 clonotypes were shared.

Using the deep immunoSEQ assay, multiplex PCR amplified TCR CDR3 regions from genomic DNA. Extracted genomic DNA from each cell subset was distributed evenly across all wells of several immunoSEQ 96-well plates, and each plate was treated as a replicate. For sorted subsets, each replicate PCR was loaded with 200 to 250 ng genomic DNA, equivalent to about 30,000 T cell genomes. Purified libraries were quantified with a Qubit 3.0 fluorometer, sized on a Bioanalyzer 2100, and re-quantified with the KAPA Library Quantification kit. Every immunoSEQ 96-well plate was sequenced on a dedicated single-read 150-cycle Illumina NextSeq 550 flow cell. Concerning the study's data processing: Because the immunoSEQ output held only junctional sequences and lacked quality scores, the filtering could not match the filtering applied to full-length reads. Sequences were annotated with PyIR, a Python wrapper for IgBLAST v1.9, and V/J genes and CDR3 were assigned using IMGT germline references. Reads with weak V/J assignments (E-value above 1e-6), missing CDR3, stop codons, out-of-frame junctions, or ambiguous translated residues were removed. V3J clonotypes were defined as sequences sharing an identical inferred V gene, J gene, and CDR3 amino acid sequence. The percentage overlap between two repertoires was calculated by dividing the number of shared unique clonotypes by the size of the smaller repertoire. Richness of each repertoire was evaluated using RTK rarefaction, the Chao1 estimator, and Recon v2.1 estimates of unobserved clonotypes. For all TCRbeta clonotypes obtained by the gDNA method from four donors, generation probabilities were computed with OLGA. TCRdb mirrors the immuneACCESS table, restricted to in-frame sequences. Some clones are absent from its copies; in checked studies, under half trace to an unresolved V gene, and the reason for the others is unknown. D and trimming come from the DNA, and the V and J calls and clone size come from that table. The sample profile shows 2.5 million or so clones; just over 90% of them were found once. The biggest ten clones account for around 0.15% of the sample.

V trim: 5 bases; J trim: 2 bases; unmatched bases: 9. From the germline V gene, CDR1 is SGHTA and CDR2 is FQGNSA. The CDR3 goes from the cysteine to the phenylalanine over 16 residues. Of all the DNA, just the CDR3 is kept, 48 bases in frame from base 1. The donors were healthy, HIV-negative adults who had no recently reported acute infections or vaccinations. Every donor was a Caucasian adult residing in Nashville, Tennessee, USA. CD4+ T cells were enriched by magnetic negative selection; naive cells were then positively selected on CD45RA, and the negative fraction formed the memory subset. Blood was collected by leukapheresis, and PBMCs were isolated by Ficoll-Histopaque density gradient centrifugation and then cryopreserved in liquid nitrogen vapor phase. Analytical flow cytometry was used to check the purity and quantity of each magnetically sorted T cell population. Genomic DNA was isolated from every sorted fraction and measured by UV absorbance on a Nanodrop 2000c.

A note on this clone: This clone's antigen is unknown. Per-base qualities were not stored, and no clone one base away is much larger.

The sequence came from a man younger than 30 in good health. Sequences were obtained from naive CD4+ T cells sorted from blood. The sample's cell subset or site label, decoded: CD45RA+ positively selected. Recombination joined TRBV7-2 with TRBJ1-3, with 7 junctional bases fitting TRBD1. The encoded CDR3 is CASSPPQGGPGNTIYF. The DNA is TGTGCCAGCAGCCCCCCCCAGGGGGGACCTGGAAACACCATATATTTT.